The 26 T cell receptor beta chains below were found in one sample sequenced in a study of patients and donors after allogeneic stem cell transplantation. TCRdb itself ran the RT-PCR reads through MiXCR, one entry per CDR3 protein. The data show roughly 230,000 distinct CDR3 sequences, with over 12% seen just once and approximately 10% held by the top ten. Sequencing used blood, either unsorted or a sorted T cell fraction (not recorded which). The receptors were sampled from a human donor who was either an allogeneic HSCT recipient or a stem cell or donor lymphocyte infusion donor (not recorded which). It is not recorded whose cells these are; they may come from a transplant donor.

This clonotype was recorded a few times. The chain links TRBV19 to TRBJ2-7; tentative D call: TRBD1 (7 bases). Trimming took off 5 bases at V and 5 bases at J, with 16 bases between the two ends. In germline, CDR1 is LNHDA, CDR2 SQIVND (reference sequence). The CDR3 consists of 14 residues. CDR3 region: CASSPRQGGHEQYF. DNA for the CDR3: TGTGCCAGTAGTCCGAGACAGGGAGGACACGAGCAGTACTTC.

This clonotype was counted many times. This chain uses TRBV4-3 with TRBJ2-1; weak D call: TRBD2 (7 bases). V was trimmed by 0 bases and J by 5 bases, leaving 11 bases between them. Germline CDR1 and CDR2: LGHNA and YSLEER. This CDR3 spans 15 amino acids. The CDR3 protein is CASSQDGGLNNEQFF. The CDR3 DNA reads TGCGCCAGCAGCCAAGACGGGGGGCTCAACAATGAGCAGTTCTTC.

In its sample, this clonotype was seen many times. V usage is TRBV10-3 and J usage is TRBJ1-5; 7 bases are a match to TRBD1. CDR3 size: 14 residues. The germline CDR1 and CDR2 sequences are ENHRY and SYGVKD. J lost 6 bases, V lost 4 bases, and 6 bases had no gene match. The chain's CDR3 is CAISVTGERQPQHF. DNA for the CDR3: TGTGCCATCAGTGTTACAGGGGAGCGTCAGCCCCAGCATTTT.

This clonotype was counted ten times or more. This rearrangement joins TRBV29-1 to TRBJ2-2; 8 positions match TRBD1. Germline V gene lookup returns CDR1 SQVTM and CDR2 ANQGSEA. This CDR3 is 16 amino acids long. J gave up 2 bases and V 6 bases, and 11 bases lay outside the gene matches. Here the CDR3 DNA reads TGCAGCGTCCCCGGGCGTGGACAGGGCAACACCGGGGAGCTGTTTTTT. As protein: CSVPGRGQGNTGELFF.

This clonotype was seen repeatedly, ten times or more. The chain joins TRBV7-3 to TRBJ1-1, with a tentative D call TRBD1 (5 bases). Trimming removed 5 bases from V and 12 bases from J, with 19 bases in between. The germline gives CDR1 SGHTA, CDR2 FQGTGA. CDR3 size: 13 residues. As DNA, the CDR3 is TGTGCCAGCAGCCTTGACCGGGAGGGGAGGACTTTCTTT. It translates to CASSLDREGRTFF. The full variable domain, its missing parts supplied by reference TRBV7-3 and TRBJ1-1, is GAGVSQTPSNKVTEKGKYVELRCDPISGHTALYWYRQSLGQGPEFLIYFQGTGAADDSGLPNDRFFAVRPEGSVSTLKIQRTERGDSAVYLCASSLDREGRTFFGQGTRLTVV.

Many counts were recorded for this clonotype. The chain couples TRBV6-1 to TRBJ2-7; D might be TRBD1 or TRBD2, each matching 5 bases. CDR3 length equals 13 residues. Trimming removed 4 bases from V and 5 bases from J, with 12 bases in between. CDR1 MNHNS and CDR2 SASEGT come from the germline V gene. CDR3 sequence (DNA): TGTGCCAGCAGTGGAGGGGTAAGACACGAGCAGTACTTC. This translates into CASSGGVRHEQYF.

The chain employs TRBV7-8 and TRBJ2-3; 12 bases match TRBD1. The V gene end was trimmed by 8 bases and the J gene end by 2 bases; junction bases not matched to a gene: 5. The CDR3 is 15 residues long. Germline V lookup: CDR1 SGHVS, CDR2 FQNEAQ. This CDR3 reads CASARDRGPTDTQYF. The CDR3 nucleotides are TGTGCCAGCGCCAGGGACAGGGGGCCCACAGATACGCAGTATTTT.

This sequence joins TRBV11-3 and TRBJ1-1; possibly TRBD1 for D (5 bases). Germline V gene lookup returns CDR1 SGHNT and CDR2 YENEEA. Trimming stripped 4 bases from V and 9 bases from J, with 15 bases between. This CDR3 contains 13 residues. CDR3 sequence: CASSSPRDWKAFF. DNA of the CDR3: TGTGCCAGCAGCTCGCCCAGGGACTGGAAAGCTTTCTTT.

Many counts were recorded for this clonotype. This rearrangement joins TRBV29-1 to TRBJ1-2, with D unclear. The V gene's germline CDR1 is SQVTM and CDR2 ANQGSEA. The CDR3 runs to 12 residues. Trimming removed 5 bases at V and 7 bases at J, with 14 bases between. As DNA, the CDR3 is TGCAGCGTTTCTCCGGGAGGGAGTGGCTACACCTTC. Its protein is CSVSPGGSGYTF.

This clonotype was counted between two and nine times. The CDR3 coding sequence is TGCGCCAGCAGCCAAGATCCCAACGTAGCGGGGGGCATCGATGAGCAGTTCTTC. Amino acid sequence: CASSQDPNVAGGIDEQFF. The chain has TRBV4-3 and TRBJ2-1; 10 positions agree with TRBD2. Germline CDR1 and CDR2: LGHNA and YSLEER. V shed 0 bases, J shed 8 bases, and the junction held 13 bases outside the gene matches. This CDR3 is built from 18 residues.

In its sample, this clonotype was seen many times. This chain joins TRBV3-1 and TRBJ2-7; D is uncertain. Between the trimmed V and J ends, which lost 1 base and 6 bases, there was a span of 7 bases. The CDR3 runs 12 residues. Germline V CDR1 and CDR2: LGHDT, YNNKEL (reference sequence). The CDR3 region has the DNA TGTGCCAGCAGCCAAGCAGAAGGCGAGCAGTACTTC. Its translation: CASSQAEGEQYF.

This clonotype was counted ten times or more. Here the CDR3 DNA reads TGTGCCAGCAGCCCCGACAGTAACTATGGCTACACCTTC. Translating it yields CASSPDSNYGYTF. The chain has TRBV7-6 and TRBJ1-2; possibly TRBD1 for D (5 bases). Germline CDR1 and CDR2: SGHVS and FNYEAQ. The CDR3 runs 13 residues. Trimming removed 5 bases at V and 1 base at J, with 8 bases between. Using reference TRBV7-6 and TRBJ1-2 for the parts outside the CDR3, the full variable domain is GAGVSQSPRYKVTKRGQDVALRCDPISGHVSLYWYRQALGQGPEFLTYFNYEAQQDKSGLPNDRFSAERPEGSISTLTIQRTEQRDSAMYRCASSPDSNYGYTFGSGTRLTVV.

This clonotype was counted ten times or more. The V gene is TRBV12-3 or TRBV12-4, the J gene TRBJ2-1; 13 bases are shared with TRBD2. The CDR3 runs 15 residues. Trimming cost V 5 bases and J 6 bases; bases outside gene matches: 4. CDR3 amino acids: CASSLTSGRVNEQFF. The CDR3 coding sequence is TGTGCCAGCAGTCTCACTAGCGGGAGGGTCAATGAGCAGTTCTTC.

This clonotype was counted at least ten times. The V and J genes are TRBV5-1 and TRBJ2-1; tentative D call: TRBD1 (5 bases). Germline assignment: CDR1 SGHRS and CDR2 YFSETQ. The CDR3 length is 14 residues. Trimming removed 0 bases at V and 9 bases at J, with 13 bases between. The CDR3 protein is CASSLGGAGGEQFF. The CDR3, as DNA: TGCGCCAGCAGCTTGGGGGGCGCCGGCGGTGAGCAGTTCTTC.

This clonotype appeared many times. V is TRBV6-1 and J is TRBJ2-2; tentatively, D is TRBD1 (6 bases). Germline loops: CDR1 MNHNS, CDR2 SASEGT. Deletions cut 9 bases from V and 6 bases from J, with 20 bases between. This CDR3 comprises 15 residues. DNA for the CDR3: TGTGCCAGTGTTACCGGGACACGCGACGCCGGGGAGCTGTTTTTT. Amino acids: CASVTGTRDAGELFF.

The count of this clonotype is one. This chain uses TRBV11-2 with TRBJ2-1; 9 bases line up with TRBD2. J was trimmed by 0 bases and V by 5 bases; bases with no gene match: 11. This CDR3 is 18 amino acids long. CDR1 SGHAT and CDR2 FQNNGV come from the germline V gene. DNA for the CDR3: TGTGCCAGCAGCCGAGCGACTAGCGGCATCAACTCCTACAATGAGCAGTTCTTC. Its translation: CASSRATSGINSYNEQFF. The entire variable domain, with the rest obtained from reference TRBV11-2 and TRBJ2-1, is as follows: EAGVAQSPRYKIIEKRQSVAFWCNPISGHATLYWYQQILGQGPKLLIQFQNNGVVDDSQLPKDRFSAERLKGVDSTLKIQPAKLEDSAVYLCASSRATSGINSYNEQFFGPGTRLTVL.

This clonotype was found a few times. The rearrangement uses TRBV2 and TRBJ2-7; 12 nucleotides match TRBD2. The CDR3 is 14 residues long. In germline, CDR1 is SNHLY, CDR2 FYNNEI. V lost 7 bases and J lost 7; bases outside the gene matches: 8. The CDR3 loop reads CASTRTSGAREQYF. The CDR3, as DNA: TGTGCCAGCACCAGGACTAGCGGGGCCAGGGAGCAGTACTTC.

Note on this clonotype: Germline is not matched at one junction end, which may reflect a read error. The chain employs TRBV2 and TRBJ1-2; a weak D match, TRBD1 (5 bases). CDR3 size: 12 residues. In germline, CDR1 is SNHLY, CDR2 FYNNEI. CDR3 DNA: TGTGCCAGCAGTGAATATCAGGGTGGCAACACCTTC. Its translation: CASSEYQGGNTF. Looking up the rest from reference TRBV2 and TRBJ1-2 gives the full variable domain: EPEVTQTPSHQVTQMGQEVILRCVPISNHLYFYWYRQILGQKVEFLVSFYNNEISEKSEIFDDQFSVERPDGSNFTLKIRSTKLEDSAMYFCASSEYQGGNTFGSGTRLTVV.

In DNA form, the CDR3 reads TGTGCCTGGAACCGCAGGGGGGACACCATATATTTT. As protein: CAWNRRGDTIYF. The V gene is TRBV30, the J gene TRBJ1-3; 7 bases map to TRBD1. V lost 4 bases and J lost 8; bases outside the gene matches: 5. Germline CDR1 is GTSNPN and CDR2 is SVGIG (reference sequence). The CDR3 loop spans 12 amino acids. Supplemented by reference TRBV30 and TRBJ1-3, the full variable domain reads SQTIHQWPATLVQPVGSPLSLECTVEGTSNPNLYWYRQAAGRGLQLLFYSVGIGQISSEVPQNLSASRPQDRQFILSSKKLLLSDSGFYLCAWNRRGDTIYFGEGSWLTVV.

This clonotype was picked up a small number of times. CDR3 DNA: TGTGCCAGCAGCCCTGGACTAGCCTCACTATCAGATACGCAGTATTTT. Translation: CASSPGLASLSDTQYF. The genes are TRBV5-5 and TRBJ2-3; 8 bases fit TRBD2. Germline V gives CDR1 SGHKS, CDR2 YYEKEE (reference sequence). The J segment lost 4 bases and the V segment lost 4 bases, leaving 11 bases of the junction unmatched. This CDR3 is 16 amino acids long. Full variable domain (outside the CDR3, taken from reference TRBV5-5 and TRBJ2-3): DAGVTQSPTHLIKTRGQQVTLRCSPISGHKSVSWYQQVLGQGPQFIFQYYEKEERGRGNFPDRFSARQFPNYSSELNVNALLLGDSALYLCASSPGLASLSDTQYFGPGTRLTVL.

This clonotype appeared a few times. CDR3 nucleotides: TGCAGTGCGGAGGGACAGCTTTCCACCTACGAGCAGTACTTC. Translation: CSAEGQLSTYEQYF. This rearrangement joins TRBV20-1 to TRBJ2-7; perhaps TRBD1 as D (7 bases). This CDR3 has 14 residues. V was cut by 6 bases and J by 2 bases, with 17 bases left in between. Germline loops: CDR1 DFQATT, CDR2 SNEGSKA (reference sequence).

The CDR3 protein is CASSLGGYGDTQYF. The CDR3 coding sequence is TGTGCCAGCAGTTTGGGTGGATACGGAGATACGCAGTATTTT. V usage is TRBV12-3 or TRBV12-4 and J usage is TRBJ2-3; D remains unclear. CDR3 length: 14 amino acids. Trimming took 3 bases from V and 5 from J, leaving 12 bases between them.

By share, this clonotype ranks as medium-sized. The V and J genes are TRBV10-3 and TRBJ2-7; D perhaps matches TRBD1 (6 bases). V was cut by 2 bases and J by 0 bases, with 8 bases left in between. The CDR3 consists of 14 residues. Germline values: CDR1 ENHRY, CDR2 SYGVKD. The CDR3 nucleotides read TGTGCCATCAGTGAGATGGGGGCCTCCTACGAGCAGTACTTC. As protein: CAISEMGASYEQYF.

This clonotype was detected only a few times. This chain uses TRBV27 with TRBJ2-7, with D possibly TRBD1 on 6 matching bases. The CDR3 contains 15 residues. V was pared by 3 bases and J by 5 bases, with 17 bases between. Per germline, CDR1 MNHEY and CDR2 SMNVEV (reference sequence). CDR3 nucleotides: TGTGCCAGCAGTTTCGAAGGCCAGGGGCCCCACGAGCAGTACTTC. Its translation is CASSFEGQGPHEQYF.

The CDR3 loop is CASITKAGTAIKETQYF. Written as DNA, the CDR3 is TGTGCCAGCATCACCAAAGCGGGGACAGCGATTAAAGAGACCCAGTACTTC. The chain carries TRBV7-8 and TRBJ2-5, with D possibly being TRBD1 or TRBD2 (7 bases each). Germline lookup yields CDR1 SGHVS and CDR2 FQNEAQ. V lost 7 bases and J 3 bases, leaving 24 bases between the germline ends. This CDR3 is 17 amino acids long.

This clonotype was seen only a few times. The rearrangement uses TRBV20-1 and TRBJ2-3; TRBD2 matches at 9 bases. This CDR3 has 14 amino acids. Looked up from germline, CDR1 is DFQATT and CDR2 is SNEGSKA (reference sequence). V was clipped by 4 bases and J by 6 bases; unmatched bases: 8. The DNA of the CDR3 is TGCAGTGCTACCCTGCGGGGGGGCCGGGATACGCAGTATTTT. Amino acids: CSATLRGGRDTQYF.